The rows below give T cell receptor beta chains drawn from one sample of a study of T cell repertoires in cytomegalovirus infection. TCRdb independently ran MiXCR on the reads; one entry per CDR3 protein. Of some 560,000 distinct CDR3 sequences in the sample, approximately 40% are singletons; the top ten hold about 46%. For these TCRs, the target antigens are not known. The input for sequencing was cultured PBMCs, taken from culture after CMV antigen stimulation. The receptors were sampled from a human donor in good health (CMV status not recorded). Some clones in this sample may be carry-over from other donors' samples. Both conserved end residues are part of each CDR3. Each record gives: D gene, J gene, clone size, V gene, CDR3 DNA, CDR3 protein. A D gene is named only where the DNA matches it firmly. Only part of the rows carry a size: once, few, many, or a class if the clone is expanded.

. TRBJ2-1 . TRBV6-1 TGTGCCAGCAGTAACCCCCCGCGGGATGGTAGCGATGAGCAGTTCTTC CASSNPPRDGSDEQFF
. TRBJ1-5 . TRBV3-1 TGTGCCAGCAGCCAAGGTTCGGGGACTCAGCCCCAGCATTTT CASSQGSGTQPQHF
. TRBJ2-5 . TRBV18 TGTGCCAACTCCCGGGGGGCCCAAGAGACCCAGTACTTC CANSRGAQETQYF
. TRBJ2-1 . TRBV7-9 TGTGCCAGCAGCTTTTGGCTCGGGCAGGGCTACAATGAGCAGTTCTTC CASSFWLGQGYNEQFF
TRBD2 TRBJ2-7 . TRBV20-1 TGCAGTGCTAGAGATCCGGCTGGCGGGGAGGGGCTCTACGAGCAGTACTTC CSARDPAGGEGLYEQYF
. TRBJ1-5 once TRBV6-6 TGTGCCAGCAGAAAAGTCGGGGACAATCAGCCCCAGCATTTT CASRKVGDNQPQHF
. TRBJ2-7 . TRBV18 TGTGCCAGCTCACCACGGGGCCCTGGCTACGAGCAGTACTTC CASSPRGPGYEQYF
TRBD1 TRBJ2-7 many TRBV6-5 TGTGCCAGCAGCCGGACAGGGAACGAGCAGTACTTC CASSRTGNEQYF
. TRBJ2-1 . TRBV20-1 TGCAGTGCTAGAGTTAGGATTAGGAATGAGCAGTTCTTC CSARVRIRNEQFF
. TRBJ2-3 . TRBV12-3/TRBV12-4 TGTGCCAGCAGTTCCATCCTCTCCTCTAGCACAGATACGCAGTATTTT CASSSILSSSTDTQYF
TRBD1 TRBJ2-7 . TRBV10-1 TGCGCCAGCAGTCTCGGGACAGGGGTTCGGTACTTC CASSLGTGVRYF
. TRBJ1-5 . TRBV18 TGTGCCAGCTCACCGCAGGGTTTGGATCAGCCCCAGCATTTT CASSPQGLDQPQHF
. TRBJ1-1 . TRBV12-3/TRBV12-4 TGTGCCAGCAGCTTAAACCGGGATGAAGCTTTCTTT CASSLNRDEAFF
. TRBJ2-3 few TRBV6-5 TGTGCCAGCACCCCCCCGGCAGGAGATACGCAGTATTTT CASTPPAGDTQYF
. TRBJ1-2 . TRBV7-2 TGTGCCAGCAGCCCCCGACCAGTGAACTATGGCTACACCTTC CASSPRPVNYGYTF
. TRBJ2-7 few TRBV15 TGTGCCACCAGCAGAGAGTGGGGCCTTAACTACGAGCAGTACTTC CATSREWGLNYEQYF
. TRBJ1-5 few TRBV4-1 TGCGCCAGCAGCCAAGATGGTAACATGCTAATGCCCCAGCATTTT CASSQDGNMLMPQHF
. TRBJ2-1 . TRBV7-2 TGTGCCAGCAGCGAACCCCCCAGTGAGCAGTTCTTC CASSEPPSEQFF
. TRBJ1-1 few TRBV18 TGTGCCAGCTCACCAAACCCCGGAGGCAGTCTGAACACTGAAGCTTTCTTT CASSPNPGGSLNTEAFF
. TRBJ2-1 few TRBV4-1 TGCGCCAGCAGCCAATTAGCCGGCCTTAATGAGCAGTTCTTC CASSQLAGLNEQFF
. TRBJ2-1 . TRBV5-1 TGCGCCAGCAGCTTGGACCTAGGGGGGTCGGGAAATGAGCAGTTCTTC CASSLDLGGSGNEQFF
. TRBJ2-3 few TRBV7-8 TGTGCCAGCAGCTTAGATGAAAGGACGGCGGGGTCTAGCACAGATACGCAGTATTTT CASSLDERTAGSSTDTQYF
TRBD2 TRBJ2-2 . TRBV6-5 TGTGCCAGCAGTGCTAGCGGGGGCTTCACCGGGGAGCTGTTTTTT CASSASGGFTGELFF
. TRBJ2-1 . TRBV2 TGTGCCAGCAGGGCCCGGAGCGGATCCTCCTACAATGAGCAGTTCTTC CASRARSGSSYNEQFF
. TRBJ1-2 many TRBV7-2 TGTGCCAGCAGCTTAGCTCAGGGGCTGGGGTACACCTTC CASSLAQGLGYTF
. TRBJ2-1 . TRBV7-6 TGTGCCAGCAGCCCATCCCTTATTTACAATGAGCAGTTCTTC CASSPSLIYNEQFF
TRBD1 TRBJ2-7 . TRBV7-8 TGTGCCAGCAGCCTTTGGGACAGCCCAACCTACGAGCAGTACTTC CASSLWDSPTYEQYF
. TRBJ1-3 few TRBV28 TGTGCCAGCAGTTTACGGGGGGCCTACAGGGAACTTGGAAACACCATATATTTT CASSLRGAYRELGNTIYF
. TRBJ2-1 . TRBV18 TGTGCCAGCGGACCTACCCTCAATGAGCAGTTCTTC CASGPTLNEQFF
TRBD2 TRBJ2-3 few TRBV6-1 TGTGCCACCTACGGACTAGTCGGGGGTACGCAGTATTTT CATYGLVGGTQYF
TRBD2 TRBJ2-3 few TRBV12-3/TRBV12-4 TGTGCCAGCAGTTCAAAGCGGGAGGGCCCCCCAGATACGCAGTATTTT CASSSKREGPPDTQYF
. TRBJ2-3 . TRBV19 TGTGCCAGTAGTATAGCTAGAAGCACAGATACGCAGTATTTT CASSIARSTDTQYF
TRBD2 TRBJ2-3 . TRBV4-1 TGCGCCAGCAGCAAAGGGACTAGCGGGAGGGAGTATTTT CASSKGTSGREYF
. TRBJ2-7 . TRBV11-2 TGTGCCAGCAGCGAGACTAGCTACGAGCAGTACTTC CASSETSYEQYF
. TRBJ1-1 . TRBV4-2 TGTGCCAGCGACACAACAGGGTCCGCTGAAGCTTTCTTT CASDTTGSAEAFF
. TRBJ1-4 few TRBV27 TGTGCCAGCGCACCATCTGCAGGTGGTGGAGGTAATGAAAAACTGTTTTTT CASAPSAGGGGNEKLFF
TRBD2 TRBJ2-2 few TRBV12-3/TRBV12-4 TGTGCCAGCAGGTCCCAGCGGGGGGGCACCGGGGAGCTGTTTTTT CASRSQRGGTGELFF